The 17 T cell receptor beta chains given below trace back to one sample, sequenced in a study of T cell responses to AZD1222 COVID-19 vaccine. Some clones are missing from TCRdb's copy, which holds only in-frame ones; the method was immunoSEQ multiplex PCR. The data show 150,000 or so clones, around 89% seen once. This specimen was peripheral blood, taken on day 0 of AZD1222 vaccination. The source of these receptors is an adult in good health.

This clone has just one count. The chain carries TRBV3-1 (or the pseudogene TRBV3-2) and TRBJ2-5; D may be TRBD2 (6 bases). CDR1 and CDR2 (germline): LGHDT, YNNKEL (reference sequence). Trimming cost V 1 base and J 9 bases, with 12 bases left between them. The CDR3 covers 13 residues. CDR3 residues: CASSQGSGGAQYF. The CDR3 region has the DNA TGTGCCAGCAGCCAAGGCTCCGGAGGGGCCCAGTACTTC.

In its sample, this clone was seen once. The CDR3 spells CASRGVMDTEAFF. The CDR3 DNA reads as TGCGCCAGCAGAGGAGTAATGGACACTGAAGCTTTCTTT. The chain couples TRBV10-1 to TRBJ1-1; unclear D gene. Trimming took off 6 bases at V and 3 bases at J, with 11 bases between the two ends. Germline values: CDR1 WNHNN, CDR2 SYGVQD (reference sequence). The CDR3 has 13 residues.

This sequence joins TRBV5-1 and TRBJ2-5; a weak D match, TRBD1 (6 bases). V was pared by 4 bases and J by 4 bases, with 17 bases between. The germline gives CDR1 SGHRS, CDR2 YFSETQ. This CDR3 is 15 amino acids long. The CDR3 protein is CASSNGQPAGETQYF. In DNA, the CDR3 is TGCGCCAGCAGCAATGGACAGCCAGCAGGAGAGACCCAGTACTTC.

The chain couples TRBV19 to TRBJ1-5; D is ambiguous. V was trimmed by 2 bases and J by 6 bases, leaving 14 bases between them. This CDR3 is built from 15 residues. From germline, CDR1 is LNHDA and CDR2 SQIVND (reference sequence). The CDR3 DNA is TGTGCCAGTAGTATATCGGTGGTCATCGGTCAGCCCCAGCATTTT. This codes for CASSISVVIGQPQHF.

V and J are TRBV7-2 and TRBJ1-6, with D possibly being TRBD1 (5 bases). CDR1 and CDR2 from the germline V gene are SGHTA and FQGNSA. The CDR3 spans 16 residues. V was cut by 0 bases and J by 5 bases, with 11 bases left in between. CDR3 region: CASSLALGVHNSPLHF. The CDR3 nucleotides read TGTGCCAGCAGCTTAGCGTTAGGGGTCCATAATTCACCCCTCCACTTT.

The chain links TRBV28 to TRBJ1-4; D is ambiguous. Germline-derived CDR1 and CDR2 are MDHEN and SYDVKM. Trimming cost V 2 bases and J 8 bases, with 15 bases left between them. The CDR3 length is 15 residues. The CDR3 sequence is CASSLDSPGGEKLFF. The CDR3 DNA reads as TGTGCCAGCAGTTTAGACTCCCCGGGAGGGGAAAAACTGTTTTTT.

The chain recombines TRBV3-1 (or the pseudogene TRBV3-2) with TRBJ1-1; no clear D gene. From germline, CDR1 is LGHDT and CDR2 YNNKEL (reference sequence). CDR3 length equals 13 residues. Trimming left V 1 base short and J 7 bases short, with 10 bases between. CDR3 DNA: TGTGCCAGCAGCCAAGGTCAGGAAAGTGAAGCTTTCTTT. Protein sequence: CASSQGQESEAFF.

In DNA form, the CDR3 reads TGTGCCAGCAGCGCCCTGGACGGTAGCTCCTACGAGCAGTACTTC. It encodes CASSALDGSSYEQYF. This chain links TRBV9 with TRBJ2-7; no reliable D call. CDR3 length: 15 residues. V gave up 3 bases and J gave up 0 bases, with 13 bases separating them. The germline V gene encodes CDR1 SGDLS and CDR2 YYNGEE.

The chain links TRBV15 to TRBJ2-7; D may be TRBD1 (5 bases). Germline CDR1 reads LNHNV; CDR2 reads YYDKDF (reference sequence). V lost 1 base, J lost 4 bases, and 14 bases lay in between. This CDR3 spans 15 amino acids. The CDR3, as DNA: TGTGCCACCAGCAGAGGACAGTCGCTGAATTACGAGCAGTACTTC. This sequence encodes CATSRGQSLNYEQYF.

CDR3 DNA: TGCGCCAGCAGCCAACTCCCGGGGGGGAAGAGTGGCTACACCTTC. It specifies CASSQLPGGKSGYTF. The chain joins TRBV4-1 to TRBJ1-2; D possibly corresponds to TRBD1 (5 bases). The ends were cut back, 2 bases at V and 7 bases at J, with 17 bases in the middle. Germline V lookup: CDR1 MGHRA, CDR2 YSYEKL. This CDR3 is 15 amino acids long.

This clone turned up a few times. The J gene is TRBJ2-1, the V gene TRBV20-1; D may be TRBD1 (7 bases). Germline V CDR1 and CDR2: DFQATT, SNEGSKA (reference sequence). V lost 6 bases, J lost 12 bases, and 15 bases lay in between. This CDR3 is 11 amino acids long. CDR3 in amino acids: CSAEGANRQFF. Written as DNA, the CDR3 is TGCAGTGCGGAGGGGGCCAATAGGCAGTTCTTC.

The rearrangement joins TRBV20-1 to TRBJ2-7; TRBD2 agrees at 10 bases. After removal of 3 bases from V and 6 bases from J, the junction contained 11 bases not matched to a gene. The CDR3 sequence is 15 residues long. The germline V gene encodes CDR1 DFQATT and CDR2 SNEGSKA (reference sequence). This chain's CDR3 is CSASLAGVLVGEQYF. CDR3 coding DNA: TGCAGTGCTAGTCTAGCGGGGGTCTTAGTTGGCGAGCAGTACTTC.

The table lists this clone with a count of one. This chain uses TRBV27 with TRBJ1-6, with 7 bases lining up with TRBD1. J gave up 7 bases and V 5 bases, and 5 bases lay outside the gene matches. Per the germline V gene, CDR1 is MNHEY and CDR2 is SMNVEV (reference sequence). The CDR3 has 14 residues. The CDR3 reads CASSPTDRNSPLHF. The CDR3 nucleotides read TGTGCCAGCAGTCCTACGGACAGGAATTCACCCCTCCACTTT.

This sequence joins TRBV6-1 and TRBJ2-7, with 8 nucleotides matching TRBD1. V trimming: 4 bases; J trimming: 5 bases; junction bases outside the gene matches: 19. Germline assignment: CDR1 MNHNS and CDR2 SASEGT. The CDR3 is 18 amino acids. In DNA, the CDR3 is TGTGCCAGCAGTGGTAGGAGCATGTCCGGGACAGGAATCGACGAGCAGTACTTC. Protein product: CASSGRSMSGTGIDEQYF.

In regard to this clone: A read error may produce the germline difference seen at one junction end. The J gene is TRBJ2-7, the V gene TRBV12-3 or TRBV12-4, with D perhaps being TRBD1 or TRBD2 (5 bases each). The CDR3 loop spans 13 amino acids. Here the CDR3 reads CASSIATAYEQYF. The CDR3 coding sequence is TGTGCCAGCAGTATAGCGACAGCCTACGAGCAGTACTTC.

The chain links TRBV14 to TRBJ2-3, with D unclear. Deletions cut 4 bases from V and 2 bases from J, with 10 bases between. The germline V gene has CDR1 SGHDN and CDR2 FVKESK. The CDR3 is made up of 14 amino acids. CDR3 region: CASSPTIITDTQYF. The CDR3 bases are TGTGCCAGCAGCCCGACCATCATCACAGATACGCAGTATTTT.

The genes are TRBV18 and TRBJ1-4; unclear D gene. CDR3 length: 14 residues. CDR1 is KGHSH, CDR2 LQKENI, per germline. Trimming removed 2 bases at V and 3 bases at J, with 7 bases between. The CDR3 nucleotides read TGTGCCAGCTCACCAAGCCACGCTAATGAAAAACTGTTTTTT. Protein sequence: CASSPSHANEKLFF.